This passage covers 21 T cell receptor beta chains from one sample sequenced in a study of T cell repertoires in cytomegalovirus infection. No antigen has been identified for these receptors. TCRdb reprocessed the reads with MiXCR, giving one entry per CDR3 protein. The sample yields hundreds of thousands of distinct CDR3 sequences, about a third seen once. The starting material was cultured CD8+ T cells from PBMCs, obtained from culture after CMV antigen stimulation. These receptors all stem from a human donor in good health (CMV status not recorded). Some clones in this sample may be carry-over from other donors' samples.

This clonotype was seen more than once but under ten times. This chain connects TRBV29-1 to TRBJ1-2, with 7 bases that match TRBD1. The V and J ends lost 7 bases and 7 bases, in that order; junction bases with no gene match: 9. The CDR3 is 12 amino acids. Per germline, CDR1 SQVTM and CDR2 ANQGSEA. CDR3 sequence (DNA): TGCAGCGATGACAGGGCAGGGAGTGGCTACACCTTC. Translating it yields CSDDRAGSGYTF.

This clonotype has ten or more counts. J is TRBJ2-5 and V is TRBV12-3 or TRBV12-4; 9 bases line up with TRBD1. The CDR3 runs 15 residues. Unmatched junction bases numbered 3, after V lost 3 bases and J lost 1 base. The CDR3 DNA reads TGTGCCAGCAGTTTGGTGGGACAGGGCCAAGAGACCCAGTACTTC. It yields the protein CASSLVGQGQETQYF.

This rearrangement joins TRBV20-1 to TRBJ2-7; 7 nucleotides match TRBD2. This CDR3 has 12 residues. CDR1 is DFQATT, CDR2 SNEGSKA, per germline (reference sequence). The trim removed 5 bases at V and 1 base at J, leaving 2 bases unmatched. The CDR3 loop reads CSARGESYEQYV. CDR3 nucleotide sequence: TGCAGTGCTCGGGGGGAGTCCTACGAGCAGTACGTC.

The V and J genes are TRBV10-3 and TRBJ1-4, with TRBD1 matching over 7 bases. This CDR3 has 18 amino acids. Germline V gene data show CDR1 as ENHRY and CDR2 as SYGVKD. V trimming: 0 bases; J trimming: 8 bases; junction bases outside the gene matches: 15. Here the CDR3 reads CAISESKKDRLVDEKLFF. CDR3 DNA: TGTGCCATCAGTGAGTCTAAAAAGGACAGGCTGGTAGACGAAAAACTGTTTTTT.

The rearrangement uses TRBV27 and TRBJ2-7; D possibly matches TRBD1 or TRBD2 (5 bases each). Germline values: CDR1 MNHEY, CDR2 SMNVEV (reference sequence). The CDR3 extends over 15 amino acids. Trimming cost V 6 bases and J 3 bases, with 18 bases left between them. CDR3 DNA sequence: TGTGCCAGCAGACCTCGAGGGGTTGTCGACTACGAGCAGTACGTC. Translated, it gives CASRPRGVVDYEQYV.

V gene TRBV9 combines with J gene TRBJ1-1; TRBD1 matches at 8 bases. J gave up 7 bases and V 3 bases, and 5 bases lay outside the gene matches. The CDR3 consists of 13 residues. CDR1 is SGDLS, CDR2 YYNGEE, per germline. The CDR3 region has the DNA TGTGCCAGCAGCGCCCGACAGGGGAATGAAGCTTTCTTT. This sequence encodes CASSARQGNEAFF. The full variable domain, rest sourced from reference TRBV9 and TRBJ1-1, is DSGVTQTPKHLITATGQRVTLRCSPRSGDLSVYWYQQSLDQGLQFLIQYYNGEERAKGNILERFSAQQFPDLHSELNLSSLELGDSALYFCASSARQGNEAFFGQGTRLTVV.

The CDR3 sequence is CASSLRERQETQYF. The CDR3 coding sequence is TGTGCCAGCAGTTTAAGGGAACGCCAAGAGACCCAGTACTTC. The V and J genes are TRBV27 and TRBJ2-5; D is unresolved. Germline V gene sequence: CDR1 MNHEY, CDR2 SMNVEV (reference sequence). V shed 2 bases and J shed 1 base, with 8 bases lying between them. There are 14 residues in the CDR3.

This clonotype turned up a few times. This sequence joins TRBV2 and TRBJ1-1; D is ambiguous. CDR1 and CDR2 from the germline V gene are SNHLY and FYNNEI. The CDR3 has 10 amino acids. V dropped 4 bases and J dropped 6 bases, with 3 bases sitting between them. The CDR3 region is CASSGAEAFF. CDR3 in DNA: TGTGCCAGCAGTGGCGCTGAAGCTTTCTTT.

This clonotype was detected a few times. The chain joins TRBV6-1 to TRBJ2-2, with 7 bases lining up with TRBD2. Germline trimming cut 5 bases from V and 3 bases from J; bases unmatched to any gene: 9. Looked up from germline, CDR1 is MNHNS and CDR2 is SASEGT. The CDR3 is made up of 16 amino acids. CDR3 sequence: CASSTESGEDTGELFF. DNA of the CDR3: TGTGCCAGCAGTACCGAAAGCGGGGAAGACACCGGGGAGCTGTTTTTT.

A word on this clonotype: A much larger clone lies one base from this, so it may be a read error. V and J are TRBV7-8 and TRBJ2-7, with TRBD2 matching over 9 bases. The germline gives CDR1 SGHVS, CDR2 FQNEAQ. The CDR3 extends over 16 amino acids. In nucleotides, the CDR3 is TGTGCCAACAGCTTCTCCGGGACTAGCTTATCCTACGAGCAGTACTTC. It encodes CANSFSGTSLSYEQYF.

This chain links TRBV27 with TRBJ1-6, with D unresolved. The CDR3 spans 18 residues. CDR1 MNHEY and CDR2 SMNVEV come from the germline V gene (reference sequence). Trimming shortened V by 4 bases and J by 0 bases, and 16 bases separated the two germline ends. The DNA of the CDR3 is TGTGCCAGCAGTTATCGCATCCCTGACTACTCCTATAATTCACCCCTCCACTTT. This encodes CASSYRIPDYSYNSPLHF.

The chain recombines TRBV6-2 or TRBV6-3 with TRBJ1-2, with a possible D match to TRBD1 (5 bases). The CDR3 has 14 residues. Trimming took 0 bases from V and 4 from J, leaving 9 bases between them. Germline lookup yields CDR1 MNHEY and CDR2 SVGEGT. In nucleotides, the CDR3 is TGTGCCAGCAGTTACTCGGGACCGGTCTATGGCTACACCTTC. Translating gives CASSYSGPVYGYTF.

This clonotype was found many times. The chain is built from TRBV7-9 and TRBJ2-7, with D maybe TRBD2 (6 bases). This CDR3 spans 16 amino acids. V was pared by 5 bases and J by 5 bases, with 22 bases between. The germline V gene encodes CDR1 SEHNR and CDR2 FQNEAQ (reference sequence). CDR3 in amino acids: CASSPTLGGRSNEQYF. The CDR3 DNA reads as TGTGCCAGCAGCCCTACACTAGGAGGGCGTTCAAACGAGCAGTACTTC.

In nucleotides, the CDR3 is TGTGCCAGCAGCTTAGACAGGGCGCTTTATGGCTACACCTTC. Protein sequence: CASSLDRALYGYTF. V gene TRBV7-9 combines with J gene TRBJ1-2, with a weak D call TRBD1 (6 bases). The V gene lost 1 base and the J gene lost 5 bases, with 11 bases spanning the gap. The CDR3 is 14 residues long. The germline CDR1 and CDR2 sequences are SEHNR and FQNEAQ (reference sequence). The variable domain in full, with the rest retrieved from reference TRBV7-9 and TRBJ1-2, is DTGVSQNPRHKITKRGQNVTFRCDPISEHNRLYWYRQTLGQGPEFLTYFQNEAQLEKSRLLSDRFSAERPKGSFSTLEIQRTEQGDSAMYLCASSLDRALYGYTFGSGTRLTVV.

As regards this clonotype: One end of the junction does not line up with germline, which may come from a read error. The chain recombines TRBV7-2 with TRBJ2-2, with D possibly being TRBD1 (5 bases). This CDR3 is 14 amino acids long. Germline CDR1 SGHTA, CDR2 FQGNSA. DNA for the CDR3: TGTGCCAGCGGCTTACTTGGGGCGACCGGGGAGCTGTTTTTT. Encoded protein: CASGLLGATGELFF.

This sequence joins TRBV7-6 and TRBJ1-2; TRBD1 agrees at 7 bases. Germline loops: CDR1 SGHVS, CDR2 FNYEAQ. The CDR3 contains 13 residues. Germline trimming cut 5 bases from V and 6 bases from J; bases unmatched to any gene: 6. The CDR3 region is CASSRSRGNGYTF. The CDR3 DNA sequence: TGTGCCAGCAGCCGGTCCAGGGGGAATGGCTACACCTTC.

The rearrangement uses TRBV10-3 and TRBJ2-3; 8 nucleotides match TRBD2. Trimming cost V 6 bases and J 1 base; bases outside gene matches: 12. This CDR3 has 17 residues. Germline values: CDR1 ENHRY, CDR2 SYGVKD. CDR3 in amino acids: CAIREGPRGDGTDTQYF. DNA of the CDR3: TGTGCCATCAGAGAAGGGCCGCGGGGGGATGGCACAGATACGCAGTATTTT.

With regard to this clonotype: One base away lies a much larger clone, so this may be a sequencing read error. J is TRBJ2-7 and V is TRBV6-2 or TRBV6-3; TRBD1 is a possible D gene (6 bases). This CDR3 comprises 12 residues. V lost 5 bases to trimming and J lost 3 bases, with 8 bases between them. Germline CDR1 reads MNHEY; CDR2 reads SVGEGT. The CDR3 region has the DNA TGTGCCAGCAGTATACAGGGCTACGAGCAGTACGTC. Translation gives CASSIQGYEQYV.

This clonotype was picked up a small number of times. The chain combines TRBV12-3 or TRBV12-4 with TRBJ1-2, with a tentative D call TRBD1 (5 bases). The CDR3 contains 18 residues. Trimming took 2 bases from V and 8 from J, leaving 27 bases between them. The CDR3 DNA is TGTGCCAGCAGTTTATGGGAGTTTATAACGGGGACGGATAGAGGCTACACCTTC. Translation: CASSLWEFITGTDRGYTF.

The chain joins TRBV4-1 to TRBJ1-4; D gene ambiguous. Germline CDR1 and CDR2: MGHRA and YSYEKL. The CDR3 has 12 residues. V was trimmed by 2 bases and J by 5 bases, leaving 3 bases between them. The CDR3 loop is CASSQPNEKLFF. In DNA, the CDR3 is TGCGCCAGCAGCCAACCGAATGAAAAACTGTTTTTT.

The rearrangement joins TRBV20-1 to TRBJ2-7; possibly TRBD1 or TRBD2 for D (5 bases each). V was trimmed by 2 bases and J by 3 bases, leaving 11 bases between them. Per germline, CDR1 DFQATT and CDR2 SNEGSKA (reference sequence). The CDR3 totals 13 residues. DNA of the CDR3: TGCAGTGCTAGACCTGGGACCGTCTACGAGCAGTACTTC. The encoded protein is CSARPGTVYEQYF.